Below are 21 T cell receptor beta chains sequenced from a single sample in a study of Ad26.COV2.S vaccination and SARS-CoV-2 variants. Using immunoSEQ multiplex PCR, the repertoire was profiled, and TCRdb retains in-frame clones only, with some absent. The sample carries approximately 280,000 clones, approximately 87% recorded once. Treatment indicated: 19 received Ad26.COV2.S at low or high dose, single or two shots; five or six received placebo; per-sample allocation not given. Samples were taken on day 63 after the first vaccine or placebo injection. Sequenced here: peripheral blood, sampled in a trial of Ad26.COV2.S vaccine versus placebo. Receptors were obtained from a person between 18 and 60 years old who received the Ad26.COV2.S COVID-19 vaccine or a placebo.

The V and J genes are TRBV7-9 and TRBJ2-7, with 11 bases identical to TRBD1. The CDR3 extends over 17 amino acids. With V trimmed by 4 bases and J by 5 bases, 13 bases remained unmatched. Germline CDR1 is SEHNR and CDR2 is FQNEAQ (reference sequence). CDR3 amino acids: CASSSPIPGQGVDEQYF. As DNA, the CDR3 is TGTGCCAGCAGCTCGCCCATTCCGGGACAGGGGGTGGACGAGCAGTACTTC.

The CDR3 protein is CASSTRSDGLSGANVLTF. In DNA form, the CDR3 reads TGTGCCAGCAGCACAAGAAGCGACGGTCTCTCTGGGGCCAACGTCCTGACTTTC. The chain has TRBV28 and TRBJ2-6; D gene unclear. The germline V gene has CDR1 MDHEN and CDR2 SYDVKM. The CDR3 loop spans 18 amino acids. V dropped 6 bases and J dropped 0 bases, with 18 bases sitting between them.

In this sample, this clone turned up a few times. This chain connects TRBV6-4 to TRBJ2-7; TRBD1 might be the D (6 bases). V was clipped by 3 bases and J by 3 bases, with 15 bases between them. The CDR3 has 15 residues. CDR1 is MRHNA and CDR2 is SNTAGT in the germline V gene. CDR3 region: CASSEYSGRGYEQYF. The CDR3 DNA reads as TGTGCCAGCAGTGAGTATTCTGGCAGGGGCTACGAGCAGTACTTC.

The chain joins TRBV2 to TRBJ2-1; D might be TRBD2 (6 bases). Trimming removed 6 bases at V and 0 bases at J, with 15 bases between. Germline V gene lookup returns CDR1 SNHLY and CDR2 FYNNEI. The CDR3 has 16 amino acids. CDR3 region: CASRALASSSYNEQFF. CDR3 coding DNA: TGTGCCAGCAGAGCCCTAGCGTCCAGCTCCTACAATGAGCAGTTCTTC.

This chain uses TRBV6-5 with TRBJ1-3; no firm D call. Trimming took off 3 bases at V and 0 bases at J, with 9 bases between the two ends. This CDR3 is built from 15 residues. Germline lookup yields CDR1 MNHEY and CDR2 SVGAGI. The DNA for the CDR3 is TGTGCCAGCAGTTATTGGGCTGGCTCTGGAAACACCATATATTTT. Amino acid sequence: CASSYWAGSGNTIYF.

The chain employs TRBV19 and TRBJ2-7; no reliable D call. This CDR3 spans 14 amino acids. Germline CDR1 and CDR2: LNHDA and SQIVND (reference sequence). Trimming cost V 3 bases and J 2 bases, with 11 bases left between them. The CDR3 nucleotides read TGTGCCAGTAGTATTACAAGGTTCCCCTACGAGCAGTACTTC. Amino acid sequence: CASSITRFPYEQYF.

This chain links TRBV5-1 with TRBJ2-7; D uncertain. The CDR3 contains 12 residues. The germline V gene encodes CDR1 SGHRS and CDR2 YFSETQ. V lost 4 bases to trimming and J lost 2 bases, with 7 bases between them. The CDR3 spells CASSQTPYEQYF. CDR3 bases: TGCGCCAGCAGCCAGACCCCCTACGAGCAGTACTTC. Full variable domain (rest looked up from reference TRBV5-1 and TRBJ2-7): KAGVTQTPRYLIKTRGQQVTLSCSPISGHRSVSWYQQTPGQGLQFLFEYFSETQRNKGNFPGRFSGRQFSNSRSEMNVSTLELGDSALYLCASSQTPYEQYFGPGTRLTVT.

The chain combines TRBV10-2 with TRBJ1-5, with 9 bases matching TRBD1. The CDR3 sequence is 13 residues long. Germline V lookup: CDR1 WSHSY, CDR2 SAAADI. Trimming at V came to 8 bases and at J to 7 bases, leaving 6 bases not matched to a gene. CDR3 loop: CASQGQGRQPQHF. CDR3 coding DNA: TGCGCCAGCCAGGGACAGGGCAGGCAGCCCCAGCATTTT.

V gene TRBV5-6 combines with J gene TRBJ1-5; TRBD1 is a possible D gene (6 bases). V lost 2 bases and J 3 bases, leaving 21 bases between the germline ends. Germline V CDR1 and CDR2: SGHDT, YYEEEE. CDR3 length: 18 residues. For the CDR3, the DNA is TGTGCCAGCAGCTTTTACGGGGCGGGGGCAGTTATCAATCAGCCCCAGCATTTT. Protein: CASSFYGAGAVINQPQHF.

This chain connects TRBV29-1 to TRBJ1-2; weak D call: TRBD1 (5 bases). The ends were cut back, 4 bases at V and 8 bases at J, with 17 bases in the middle. This CDR3 region has 13 residues. Germline V lookup: CDR1 SQVTM, CDR2 ANQGSEA. DNA of the CDR3: TGCAGCGTTGTGGCAGGGTCTAGTTCGGGCTACACCTTC. Translating gives CSVVAGSSSGYTF.

This clone was recorded once. In DNA, the CDR3 is TGTGCCAGCAGCTCGGGAATTGAGGGTCAGCCCCAGCATTTT. It translates to CASSSGIEGQPQHF. The V call is TRBV7-2, the J call TRBJ1-5; D is unclear. V was pared by 4 bases and J by 6 bases, with 13 bases between. CDR1 and CDR2 (germline): SGHTA, FQGNSA. The CDR3 is made up of 14 amino acids.

V gene TRBV18 combines with J gene TRBJ1-3; possibly TRBD1 for D (6 bases). Germline CDR1 and CDR2: KGHSH and LQKENI. V was pared by 3 bases and J by 4 bases, with 13 bases between. The CDR3 sequence is 15 residues long. The CDR3 sequence is CASSPLTGSGNTIYF. CDR3 coding DNA: TGTGCCAGCTCACCCTTGACAGGATCAGGAAACACCATATATTTT.

The rearrangement links TRBV5-1 to TRBJ1-4; no clear D. The length of the CDR3 is 14 residues. Deletions cut 6 bases from V and 0 bases from J, with 9 bases between. The germline CDR1 and CDR2 sequences are SGHRS and YFSETQ. CDR3: CASKNTPTNEKLFF. The DNA for the CDR3 is TGCGCCAGCAAAAATACCCCAACTAATGAAAAACTGTTTTTT. The full variable domain, completed using reference TRBV5-1 and TRBJ1-4, is KAGVTQTPRYLIKTRGQQVTLSCSPISGHRSVSWYQQTPGQGLQFLFEYFSETQRNKGNFPGRFSGRQFSNSRSEMNVSTLELGDSALYLCASKNTPTNEKLFFGSGTQLSVL.

The chain is built from TRBV6-5 and TRBJ1-1; TRBD1 agrees at 9 bases. The germline CDR1 and CDR2 sequences are MNHEY and SVGAGI. V shed 7 bases, J shed 5 bases, and the junction held 11 bases outside the gene matches. The CDR3 loop spans 15 amino acids. CDR3 in DNA: TGTGCCAGCACCCGAAGCGGACAGGGGAGGACTGAAGCTTTCTTT. Amino acid sequence: CASTRSGQGRTEAFF.

The CDR3: CASSMGTGHSGANVLTF. The DNA for the CDR3 is TGTGCCAGTAGTATGGGGACAGGGCACTCTGGGGCCAACGTCCTGACTTTC. This sequence joins TRBV19 and TRBJ2-6, with TRBD1 matching 9 bases. V shed 3 bases, J shed 0 bases, and the junction held 3 bases outside the gene matches. The CDR3 is 17 amino acids. Germline V gene data show CDR1 as LNHDA and CDR2 as SQIVND (reference sequence).

The chain is built from TRBV7-2 and TRBJ1-1; the D gene is possibly TRBD1 (6 bases). Trimming shortened V by 7 bases and J by 0 bases, and 15 bases separated the two germline ends. The CDR3 extends over 15 amino acids. Germline CDR1 and CDR2: SGHTA and FQGNSA. The CDR3 sequence is CASTQTGSMNTEAFF. The CDR3 nucleotides read TGTGCCAGCACCCAAACAGGGTCCATGAACACTGAAGCTTTCTTT.

Ten or more counts support this clone. The V and J genes are TRBV19 and TRBJ1-5; D call uncertain. CDR1 and CDR2 (germline): LNHDA, SQIVND (reference sequence). The CDR3 has 12 residues. Between the trimmed V and J ends, which lost 8 bases and 0 bases, there was a span of 5 bases. The CDR3 spells CASRNSNQPQHF. In DNA form, the CDR3 reads TGTGCCAGTCGTAATAGCAATCAGCCCCAGCATTTT.

This chain connects TRBV14 to TRBJ2-2, with no clear D. V gave up 3 bases and J gave up 3 bases, with 8 bases separating them. Germline CDR1 and CDR2: SGHDN and FVKESK. The CDR3 is 14 residues long. CDR3 sequence (DNA): TGTGCCAGCAGCCATGGGCGGCACACCGGGGAGCTGTTTTTT. This gives the protein CASSHGRHTGELFF.

The chain joins TRBV5-1 to TRBJ1-2, with TRBD1 matching over 11 bases. V lost 4 bases and J lost 2; bases outside the gene matches: 4. The germline gives CDR1 SGHRS, CDR2 YFSETQ. The CDR3 consists of 15 residues. CDR3 protein: CASSPRTGGNYGYTF. The DNA for the CDR3 is TGCGCCAGCAGCCCCCGGACAGGGGGCAACTATGGCTACACCTTC.

This chain connects TRBV5-1 to TRBJ2-1; maybe TRBD2 (5 bases). This CDR3 comprises 15 residues. The V end was cut by 4 bases, the J end by 8 bases, with 19 bases between. Germline lookup yields CDR1 SGHRS and CDR2 YFSETQ. The chain's CDR3 is CASSPEGSKEDEQFF. CDR3 coding DNA: TGCGCCAGCAGCCCCGAGGGTAGCAAGGAGGATGAGCAGTTCTTC. The complete variable domain, with remaining parts taken from reference TRBV5-1 and TRBJ2-1, reads KAGVTQTPRYLIKTRGQQVTLSCSPISGHRSVSWYQQTPGQGLQFLFEYFSETQRNKGNFPGRFSGRQFSNSRSEMNVSTLELGDSALYLCASSPEGSKEDEQFFGPGTRLTVL.

This chain connects TRBV5-1 to TRBJ2-5; D could derive from TRBD1 or TRBD2 (7 bases each). The CDR3 spans 15 residues. The V end lost 2 bases, the J end lost 2 bases, and 13 bases lay between the germline ends. Germline lookup yields CDR1 SGHRS and CDR2 YFSETQ. The CDR3 spells CASSFGGTAQETQYF. The CDR3 DNA sequence: TGCGCCAGCAGCTTCGGGGGGACAGCGCAAGAGACCCAGTACTTC.